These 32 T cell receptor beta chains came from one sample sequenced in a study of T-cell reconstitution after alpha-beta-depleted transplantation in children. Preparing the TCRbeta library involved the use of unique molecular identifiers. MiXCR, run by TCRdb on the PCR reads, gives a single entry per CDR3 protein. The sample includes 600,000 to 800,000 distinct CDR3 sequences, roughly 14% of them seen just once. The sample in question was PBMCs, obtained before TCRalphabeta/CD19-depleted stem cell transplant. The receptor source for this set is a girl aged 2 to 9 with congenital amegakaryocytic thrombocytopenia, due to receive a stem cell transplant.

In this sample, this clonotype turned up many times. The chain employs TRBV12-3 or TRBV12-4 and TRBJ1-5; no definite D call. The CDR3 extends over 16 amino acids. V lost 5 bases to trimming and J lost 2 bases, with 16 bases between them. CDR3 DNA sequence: TGTGCCAGCAGTCACGGGGTGGACGGCGGCAATCAGCCCCAGCATTTT. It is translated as CASSHGVDGGNQPQHF.

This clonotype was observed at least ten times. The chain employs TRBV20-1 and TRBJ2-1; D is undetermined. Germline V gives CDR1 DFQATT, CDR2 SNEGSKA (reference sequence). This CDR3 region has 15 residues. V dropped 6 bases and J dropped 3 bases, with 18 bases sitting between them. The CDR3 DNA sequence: TGCAGTGCCCCATCAGGCCCCAACGGCTACAATGAGCAGTTCTTC. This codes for CSAPSGPNGYNEQFF.

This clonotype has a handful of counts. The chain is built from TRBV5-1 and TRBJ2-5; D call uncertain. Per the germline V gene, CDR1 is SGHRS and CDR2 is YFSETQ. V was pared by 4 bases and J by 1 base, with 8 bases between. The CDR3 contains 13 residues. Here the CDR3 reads CASSVLSQETQYF. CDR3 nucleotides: TGCGCCAGCAGCGTACTATCCCAAGAGACCCAGTACTTC.

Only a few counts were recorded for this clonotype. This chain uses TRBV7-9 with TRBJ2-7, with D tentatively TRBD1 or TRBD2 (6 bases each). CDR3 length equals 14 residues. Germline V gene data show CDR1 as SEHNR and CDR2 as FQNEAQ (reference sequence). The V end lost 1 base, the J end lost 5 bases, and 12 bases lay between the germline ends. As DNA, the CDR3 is TGTGCCAGCAGCTTAGTCTCGGGGGCCGACGAGCAGTACTTC. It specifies CASSLVSGADEQYF.

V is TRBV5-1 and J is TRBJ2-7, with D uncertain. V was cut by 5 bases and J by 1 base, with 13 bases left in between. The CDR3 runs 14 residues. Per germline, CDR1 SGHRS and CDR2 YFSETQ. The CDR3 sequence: CASREIGGSYEQYF. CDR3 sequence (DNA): TGCGCCAGCAGGGAGATCGGCGGATCCTACGAGCAGTACTTC.

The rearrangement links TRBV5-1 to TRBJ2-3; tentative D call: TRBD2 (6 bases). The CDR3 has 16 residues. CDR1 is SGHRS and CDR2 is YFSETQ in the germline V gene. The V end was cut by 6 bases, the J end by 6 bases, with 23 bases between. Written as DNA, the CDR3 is TGCGCCAGCACCCTTGGAAATAGCGGTTTAGGGGATACGCAGTATTTT. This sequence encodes CASTLGNSGLGDTQYF.

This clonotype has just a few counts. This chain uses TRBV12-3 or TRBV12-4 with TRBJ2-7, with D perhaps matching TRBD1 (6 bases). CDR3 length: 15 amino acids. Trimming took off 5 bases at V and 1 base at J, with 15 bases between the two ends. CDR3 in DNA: TGTGCCAGCAGTCTTCTACAGGGATTTTCCTACGAGCAGTACTTC. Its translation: CASSLLQGFSYEQYF.

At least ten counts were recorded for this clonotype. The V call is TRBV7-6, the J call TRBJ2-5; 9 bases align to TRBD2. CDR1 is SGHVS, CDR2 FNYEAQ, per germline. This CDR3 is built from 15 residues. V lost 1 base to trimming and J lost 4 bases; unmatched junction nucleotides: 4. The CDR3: CASSLVGGGGETQYF. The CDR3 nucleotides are TGTGCCAGCAGCTTAGTTGGCGGGGGGGGAGAGACCCAGTACTTC.

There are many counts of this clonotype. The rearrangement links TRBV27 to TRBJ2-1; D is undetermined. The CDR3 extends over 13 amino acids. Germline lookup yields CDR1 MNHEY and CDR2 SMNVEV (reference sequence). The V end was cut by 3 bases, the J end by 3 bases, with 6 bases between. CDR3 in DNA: TGTGCCAGCAGTTTTAGGGTCTACAATGAGCAGTTCTTC. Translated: CASSFRVYNEQFF.

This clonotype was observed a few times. The CDR3 loop is CASSPGSRTDTQYF. The CDR3 region has the DNA TGTGCCAGCTCCCCTGGGTCGCGCACAGATACGCAGTATTTT. This chain uses TRBV18 with TRBJ2-3; D is ambiguous. The CDR3 length is 14 residues. In germline, CDR1 is KGHSH, CDR2 LQKENI. V lost 6 bases and J 1 base, leaving 11 bases between the germline ends.

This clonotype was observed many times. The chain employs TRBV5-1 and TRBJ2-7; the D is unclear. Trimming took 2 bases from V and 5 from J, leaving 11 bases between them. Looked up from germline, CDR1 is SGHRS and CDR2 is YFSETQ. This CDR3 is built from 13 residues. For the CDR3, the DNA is TGCGCCAGCAGCTTAGTGGTCTTGGACGAGCAGTACTTC. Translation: CASSLVVLDEQYF.

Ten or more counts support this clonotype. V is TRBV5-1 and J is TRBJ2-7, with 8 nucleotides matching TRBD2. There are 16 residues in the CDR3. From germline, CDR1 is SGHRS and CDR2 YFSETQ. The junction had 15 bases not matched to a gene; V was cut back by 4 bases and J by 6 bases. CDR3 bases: TGCGCCAGCAGCCAAACAACTAGCGGAGACCTCTCCGAGCAGTACTTC. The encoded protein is CASSQTTSGDLSEQYF.

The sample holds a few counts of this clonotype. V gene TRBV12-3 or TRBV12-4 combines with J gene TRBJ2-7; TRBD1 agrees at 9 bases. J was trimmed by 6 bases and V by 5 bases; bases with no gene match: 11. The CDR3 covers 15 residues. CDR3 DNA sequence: TGTGCCAGCAGTATAACGACAGGGGGGGGCCTCGAGCAGTACTTC. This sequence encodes CASSITTGGGLEQYF.

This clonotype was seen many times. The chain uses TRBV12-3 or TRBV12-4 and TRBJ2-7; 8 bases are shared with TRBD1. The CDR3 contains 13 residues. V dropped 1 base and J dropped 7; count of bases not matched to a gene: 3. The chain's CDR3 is CASSLGQGREQYF. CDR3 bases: TGTGCCAGCAGTTTAGGACAGGGGCGAGAGCAGTACTTC.

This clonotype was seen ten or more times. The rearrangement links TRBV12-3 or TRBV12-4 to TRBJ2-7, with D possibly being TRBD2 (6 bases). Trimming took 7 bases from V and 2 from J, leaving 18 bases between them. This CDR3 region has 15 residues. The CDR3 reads CASTPSGGKTYEQYF. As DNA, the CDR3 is TGTGCCAGCACCCCAAGTGGCGGGAAGACCTACGAGCAGTACTTC.

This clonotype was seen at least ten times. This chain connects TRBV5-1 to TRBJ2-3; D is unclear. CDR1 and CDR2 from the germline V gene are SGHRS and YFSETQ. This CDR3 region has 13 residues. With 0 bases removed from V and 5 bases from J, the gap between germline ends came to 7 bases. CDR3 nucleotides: TGCGCCAGCAGCTTGGTGTCAAAAGATACGCAGTATTTT. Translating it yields CASSLVSKDTQYF.

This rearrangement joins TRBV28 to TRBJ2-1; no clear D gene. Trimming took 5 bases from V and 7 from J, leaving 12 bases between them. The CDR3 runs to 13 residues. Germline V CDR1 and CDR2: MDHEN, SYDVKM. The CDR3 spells CASSPRNVNEQFF. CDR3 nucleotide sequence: TGTGCCAGCAGTCCCCGAAATGTGAATGAGCAGTTCTTC.

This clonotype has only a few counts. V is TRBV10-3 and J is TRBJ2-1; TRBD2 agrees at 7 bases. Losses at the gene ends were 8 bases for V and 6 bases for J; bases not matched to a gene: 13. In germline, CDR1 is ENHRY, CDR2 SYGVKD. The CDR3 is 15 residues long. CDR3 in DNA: TGTGCCATCCACGTGGGGGAGGGTCGGTCCAATGAGCAGTTCTTC. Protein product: CAIHVGEGRSNEQFF.

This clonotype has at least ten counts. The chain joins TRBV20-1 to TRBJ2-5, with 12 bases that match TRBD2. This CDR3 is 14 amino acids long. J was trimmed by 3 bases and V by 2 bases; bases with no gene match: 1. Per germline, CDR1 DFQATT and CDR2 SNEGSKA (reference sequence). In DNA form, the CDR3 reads TGCAGTGCTAGAAGGACTAGCGGGAAAGAGACCCAGTACTTC. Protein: CSARRTSGKETQYF.

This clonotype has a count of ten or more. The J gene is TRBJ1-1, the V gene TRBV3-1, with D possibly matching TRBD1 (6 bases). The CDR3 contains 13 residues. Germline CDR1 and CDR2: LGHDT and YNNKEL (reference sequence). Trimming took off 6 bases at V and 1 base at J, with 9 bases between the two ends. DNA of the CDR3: TGTGCCAGCAGAGGACAGCAGAACACTGAAGCTTTCTTT. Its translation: CASRGQQNTEAFF.

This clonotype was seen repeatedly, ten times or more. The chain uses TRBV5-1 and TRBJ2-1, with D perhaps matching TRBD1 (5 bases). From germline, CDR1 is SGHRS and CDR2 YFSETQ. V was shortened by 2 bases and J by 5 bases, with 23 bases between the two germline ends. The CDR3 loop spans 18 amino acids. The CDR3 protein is CASSFGLNRIWKDNEQFF. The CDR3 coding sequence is TGCGCCAGCAGCTTCGGATTAAACAGGATCTGGAAAGACAATGAGCAGTTCTTC.

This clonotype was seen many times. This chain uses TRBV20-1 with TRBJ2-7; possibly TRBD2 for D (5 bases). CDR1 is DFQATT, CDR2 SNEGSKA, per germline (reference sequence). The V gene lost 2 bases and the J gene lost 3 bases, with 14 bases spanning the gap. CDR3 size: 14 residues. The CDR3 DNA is TGCAGTGCTAGAAGCGACGGGATGAACTACGAGCAGTACTTC. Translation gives CSARSDGMNYEQYF.

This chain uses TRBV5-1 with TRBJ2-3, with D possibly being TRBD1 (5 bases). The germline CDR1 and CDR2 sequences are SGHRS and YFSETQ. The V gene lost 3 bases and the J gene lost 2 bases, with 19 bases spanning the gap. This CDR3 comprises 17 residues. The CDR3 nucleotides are TGCGCCAGCAGCTACAGAAGTTTCAGGACAAACACAGATACGCAGTATTTT. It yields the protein CASSYRSFRTNTDTQYF.

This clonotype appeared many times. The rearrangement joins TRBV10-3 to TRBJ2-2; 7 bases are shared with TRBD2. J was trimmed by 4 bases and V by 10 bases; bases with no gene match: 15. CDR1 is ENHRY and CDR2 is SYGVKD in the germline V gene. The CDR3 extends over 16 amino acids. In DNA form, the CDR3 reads TGTGCCACCAGCGGGGCGGGAGATGTAATCACCGGGGAGCTGTTTTTT. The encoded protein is CATSGAGDVITGELFF.

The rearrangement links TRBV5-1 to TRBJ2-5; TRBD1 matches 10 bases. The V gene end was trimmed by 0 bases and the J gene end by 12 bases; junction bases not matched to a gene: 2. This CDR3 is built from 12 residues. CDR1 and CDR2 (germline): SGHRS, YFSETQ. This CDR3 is CASSLVGQGKYF. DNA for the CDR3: TGCGCCAGCAGCTTGGTGGGACAGGGGAAGTACTTC.

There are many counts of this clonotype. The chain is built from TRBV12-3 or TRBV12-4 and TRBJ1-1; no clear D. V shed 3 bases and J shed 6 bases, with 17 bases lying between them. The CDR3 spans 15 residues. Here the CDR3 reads CASSFQSFGDPEAFF. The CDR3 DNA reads TGTGCCAGCAGTTTTCAGTCCTTCGGGGATCCTGAAGCTTTCTTT.

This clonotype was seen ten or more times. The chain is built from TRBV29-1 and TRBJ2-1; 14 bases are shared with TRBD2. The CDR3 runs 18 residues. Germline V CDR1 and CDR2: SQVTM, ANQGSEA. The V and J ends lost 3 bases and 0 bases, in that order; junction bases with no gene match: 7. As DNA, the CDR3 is TGCAGCGTTGAGGGGACTAGCGGGAGTCAACGCTCCTACAATGAGCAGTTCTTC. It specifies CSVEGTSGSQRSYNEQFF.

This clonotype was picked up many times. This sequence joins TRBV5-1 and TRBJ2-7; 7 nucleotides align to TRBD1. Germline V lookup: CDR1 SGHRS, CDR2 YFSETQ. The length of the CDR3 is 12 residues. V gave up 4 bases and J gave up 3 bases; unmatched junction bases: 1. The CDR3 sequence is CASSGQVYEQYF. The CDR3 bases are TGCGCCAGCAGCGGACAGGTCTACGAGCAGTACTTC.

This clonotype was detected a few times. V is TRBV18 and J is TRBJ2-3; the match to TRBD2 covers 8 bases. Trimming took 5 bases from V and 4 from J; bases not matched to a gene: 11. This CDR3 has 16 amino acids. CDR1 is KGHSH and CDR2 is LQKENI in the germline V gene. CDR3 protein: CASSSDQRESPDTQYF. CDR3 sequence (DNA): TGTGCCAGCTCATCAGACCAGCGGGAGAGCCCAGATACGCAGTATTTT. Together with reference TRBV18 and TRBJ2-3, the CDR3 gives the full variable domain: NAGVMQNPRHLVRRRGQEARLRCSPMKGHSHVYWYRQLPEEGLKFMVYLQKENIIDESGMPKERFSAEFPKEGPSILRIQQVVRGDSAAYFCASSSDQRESPDTQYFGPGTRLTVL.

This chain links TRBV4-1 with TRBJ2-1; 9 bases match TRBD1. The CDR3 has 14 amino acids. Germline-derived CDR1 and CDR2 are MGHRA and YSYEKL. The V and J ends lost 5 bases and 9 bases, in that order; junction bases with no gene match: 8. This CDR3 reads CASSWGQGRGEQFF. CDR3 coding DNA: TGCGCCAGCAGCTGGGGACAGGGTAGAGGTGAGCAGTTCTTC.

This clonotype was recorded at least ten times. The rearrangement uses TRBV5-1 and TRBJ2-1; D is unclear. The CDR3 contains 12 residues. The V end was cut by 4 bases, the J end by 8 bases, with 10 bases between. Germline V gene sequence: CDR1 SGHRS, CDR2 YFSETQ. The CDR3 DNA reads TGCGCCAGCAGCGAGGACCTCGATGAGCAGTTCTTC. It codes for CASSEDLDEQFF.

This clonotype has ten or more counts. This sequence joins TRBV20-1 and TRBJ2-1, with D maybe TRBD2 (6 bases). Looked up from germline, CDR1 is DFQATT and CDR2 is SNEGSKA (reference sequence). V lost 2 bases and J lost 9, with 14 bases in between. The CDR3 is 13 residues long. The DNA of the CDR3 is TGCAGTGCTAGACGGGAGCCCCTTGGTGAGCAGTTCTTC. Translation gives CSARREPLGEQFF.